This TCR beta chain was profiled in a study of OX40 agonist ivuxolimab in advanced cancers. Background on the study: Clinicians treated patients with ivuxolimab, an agonistic anti-OX40 (CD134) antibody. General observations from the study: Among the lowest peripheral clonal expansion occurred in 0.1-3.0 mg/kg partial responders.

Turning to this clone: The antigen remains undetermined.

The protocol was immunoSEQ multiplex PCR, while the TCRdb copy is restricted to in-frame clones and leaves out a portion. Among 70,000 to 85,000 clones, about 93% were seen once, and the ten largest hold about 5.9%. The CDR3 totals 15 residues. With 4 bases clipped from V and 1 base from J, the junction kept 5 bases outside the gene matches. Germline loops: CDR1 LGHNA, CDR2 YSLEER. The receptor comes from an adult with an advanced solid tumor such as melanoma, head and neck, liver or kidney cancer. Specimen: CD4+ or CD8+ T cells sorted from blood, collected in a trial of the OX40 agonist ivuxolimab. V is TRBV4-3 and J is TRBJ2-7; 9 positions match TRBD1. CDR3 region: CASSPTQGASYEQYF. CDR3 DNA: TGCGCCAGCAGCCCCACACAGGGGGCTTCCTACGAGCAGTACTTC.